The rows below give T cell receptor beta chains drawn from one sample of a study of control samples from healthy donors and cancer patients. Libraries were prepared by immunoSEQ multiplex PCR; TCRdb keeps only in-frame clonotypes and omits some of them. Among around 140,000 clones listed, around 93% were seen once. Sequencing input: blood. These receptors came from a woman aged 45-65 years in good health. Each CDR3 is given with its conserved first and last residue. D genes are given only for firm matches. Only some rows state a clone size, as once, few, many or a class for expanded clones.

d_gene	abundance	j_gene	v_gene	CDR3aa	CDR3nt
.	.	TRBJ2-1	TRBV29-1	CSVLGFRDEQFF	TGCAGCGTTTTGGGCTTCAGGGATGAGCAGTTCTTC
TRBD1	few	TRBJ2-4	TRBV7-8	CASSSETGSKNIQYF	TGTGCCAGCAGCTCGGAGACAGGGAGCAAAAACATTCAGTACTTC
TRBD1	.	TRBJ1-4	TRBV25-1	CASRLLTGNNEKLFF	TGTGCCAGCAGGTTATTGACAGGGAACAATGAAAAACTGTTTTTT
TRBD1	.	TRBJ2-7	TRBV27	CASRPGTGIKYF	TGTGCCAGCAGACCCGGGACAGGGATTAAATACTTC
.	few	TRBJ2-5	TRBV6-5	CASSQVGGTQYF	TGTGCCAGCAGCCAGGTGGGGGGCACCCAGTACTTC
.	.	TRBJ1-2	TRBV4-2	CASSSTGDNYGYTF	TGTGCCAGCAGCTCGACTGGCGACAACTATGGCTACACCTTC
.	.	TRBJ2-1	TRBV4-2	CASSQEVNPRDEQFF	TGTGCCAGCAGCCAAGAAGTAAATCCTCGGGATGAGCAGTTCTTC
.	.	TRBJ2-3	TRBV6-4	CARQTMTPDTQYF	TGTGCCAGGCAGACGATGACCCCCGATACGCAGTATTTT
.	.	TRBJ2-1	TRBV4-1	CASSHLSVSYNEQFF	TGCGCCAGCAGCCATCTTTCCGTATCCTACAATGAGCAGTTCTTC
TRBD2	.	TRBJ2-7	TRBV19	CASSLKGSGPYEQYF	TGTGCCAGTAGTCTCAAGGGTAGCGGGCCCTACGAGCAGTACTTC